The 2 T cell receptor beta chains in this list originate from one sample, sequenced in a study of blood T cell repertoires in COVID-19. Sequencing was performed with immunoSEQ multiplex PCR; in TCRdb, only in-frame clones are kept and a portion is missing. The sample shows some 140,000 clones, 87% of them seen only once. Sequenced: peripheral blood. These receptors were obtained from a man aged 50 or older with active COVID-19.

The CDR3, as DNA: TGTGCCAGTAGTCCGAGGGCCCCCAACAGTAATCAGCCCCAGCATTTT. This gives the protein CASSPRAPNSNQPQHF. The chain is built from TRBV19 and TRBJ1-5; D is unclear. Germline assignment: CDR1 LNHDA and CDR2 SQIVND (reference sequence). V gave up 5 bases and J gave up 4 bases, with 18 bases separating them. CDR3 length equals 16 residues.

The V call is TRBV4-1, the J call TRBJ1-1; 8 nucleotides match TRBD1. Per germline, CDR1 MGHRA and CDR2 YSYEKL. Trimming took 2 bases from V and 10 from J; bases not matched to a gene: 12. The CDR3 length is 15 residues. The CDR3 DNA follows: TGCGCCAGCAGCCAACCCCGACAGGGGTCAAGGGGAGCTTTCTTT. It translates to CASSQPRQGSRGAFF.